This record looks at one TCR beta chain sequence and its context. Other nucleotide sequences in the sample specify the same CDR3. The record originates from a study of shared clonotypes between healthy human individuals. The study separated CD4+ cells into CD45RA+ naive and CD45RA-negative memory subsets. Clones were read by immunoSEQ multiplex PCR, and TCRdb kept only the in-frame ones, dropping some. The top ten clones hold roughly 0.13% of a sample with 2 million to 2.5 million clones, more than 90% of them seen once. CDR1 and CDR2 from the germline V gene are SGHRS and YFSETQ. Trimming cost V 3 bases and J 4 bases; bases outside gene matches: 4. The CDR3 spans 14 residues.

The source material was naive CD4+ T cells sorted from blood. Documented subset: CD45RA+ positively selected. The TCR comes from a man aged 18 to 35 in good health. This chain uses TRBV5-1 with TRBJ2-7, with 10 bases matching TRBD1. The CDR3 DNA reads as TGCGCCAGCAGCTCCGGGACAGGGGCATACGAGCAGTACTTC. Amino acids: CASSSGTGAYEQYF.